This section outlines one T cell receptor (beta chain) sequence together with its context. These data are taken from a study of blood T cell repertoires in COVID-19. This CDR3 is 15 amino acids long. The V segment lost 3 bases and the J segment 9 bases; nucleotides outside the gene matches: 7. CDR1 is MNHEY, CDR2 SMNVEV, per germline (reference sequence). The protocol was immunoSEQ multiplex PCR, while the TCRdb copy is restricted to in-frame clones and leaves out a portion. The repertoire holds 130,000 or so clones, with just over 85% as singletons. The material sequenced was peripheral blood. J is TRBJ1-6 and V is TRBV27; TRBD1 matches at 8 bases. This TCR was sampled from a woman aged 55-69 years with acute or convalescent COVID-19. The CDR3 DNA is TGTGCCAGCAGTTTTTGGGGACAGGTCCTTTCACCCCTCCACTTT. Its translation: CASSFWGQVLSPLHF.